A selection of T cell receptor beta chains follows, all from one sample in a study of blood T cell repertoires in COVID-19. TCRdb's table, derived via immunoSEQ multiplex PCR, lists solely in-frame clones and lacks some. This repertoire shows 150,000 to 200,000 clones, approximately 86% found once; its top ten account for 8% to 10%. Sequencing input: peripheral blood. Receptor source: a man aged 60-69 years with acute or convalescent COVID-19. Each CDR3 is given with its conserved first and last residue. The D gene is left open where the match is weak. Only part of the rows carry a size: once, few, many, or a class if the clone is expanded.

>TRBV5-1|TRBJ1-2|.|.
TGCGCCAGCAGCTTGGTGGCCGCTAACTATGGCTACACCTTC
CASSLVAANYGYTF
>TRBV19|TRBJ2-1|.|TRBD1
TGTGCCAGTTCCGACCTACAGGGGCATGAGCAGTTCTTC
CASSDLQGHEQFF
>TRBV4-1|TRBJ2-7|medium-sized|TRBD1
TGCGCCAGCAGCCGAGTCCGGGACAGAAGGCGCGAGCAGTACTTC
CASSRVRDRRREQYF
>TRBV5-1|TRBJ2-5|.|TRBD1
TGCGCCAGCAGCTTGGATGGGACAGGGGAATGGGAGACCCAGTACTTC
CASSLDGTGEWETQYF
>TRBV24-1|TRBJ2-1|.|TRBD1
TGTGCCACCAGCCCAGGGACAGGGGGCTACAATGAGCAGTTCTTC
CATSPGTGGYNEQFF
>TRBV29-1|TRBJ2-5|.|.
TGCAGCGGGGGGTTCAGAGAGACCCAGTACTTC
CSGGFRETQYF
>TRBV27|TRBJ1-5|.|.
TGTGCCAGCAGACGTACAGGGAATCAGCCCCAGCATTTT
CASRRTGNQPQHF
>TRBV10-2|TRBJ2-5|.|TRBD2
TGCGCCAGCAGTGATCGGGCTAGCGGGAGTCGGGAGACCCAGTACTTC
CASSDRASGSRETQYF
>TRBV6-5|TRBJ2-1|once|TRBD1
TGTGCCAGCAGTTACCTAGGGACAGGGGGCTACAATGAGCAGTTCTTC
CASSYLGTGGYNEQFF
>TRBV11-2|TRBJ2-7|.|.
TGTGCCAGCAGCTTAGTGCGTCGCCCCCACGAGCAGTACTTC
CASSLVRRPHEQYF
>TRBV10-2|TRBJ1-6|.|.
TGCGCCAGCAATAGGGGCAGGGATAATTCACCCCTCCACTTT
CASNRGRDNSPLHF
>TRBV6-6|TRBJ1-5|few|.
TGTGCCAGCAGTTACGGGACAATCAATCAGCCCCAGCATTTT
CASSYGTINQPQHF
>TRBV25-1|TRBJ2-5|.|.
TGTGCCAGCAGTGAAGAGTGGCAGGACACCCAAGAGACCCAGTACTTC
CASSEEWQDTQETQYF
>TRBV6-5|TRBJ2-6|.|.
TGTGCCAGCACCCCCGCTGGGGCCAACGTCCTGACTTTC
CASTPAGANVLTF
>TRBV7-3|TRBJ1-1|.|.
TGTGCCAGCAGTTTACAGAAGAACACTGAAGCTTTCTTT
CASSLQKNTEAFF
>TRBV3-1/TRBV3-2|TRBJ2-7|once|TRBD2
TGTGCCAGCAGCCAAGCGCGACTAGCGGACACCTACGAGCAGTACTTC
CASSQARLADTYEQYF
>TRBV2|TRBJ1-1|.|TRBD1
TGTGCCAGCAGTGGACCGGGACAGCTGGACACTGAAGCTTTCTTT
CASSGPGQLDTEAFF
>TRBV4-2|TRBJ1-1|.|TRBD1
TGTGCCAGCACCGGACAGGGAGTTGAAGCTTTCTTT
CASTGQGVEAFF
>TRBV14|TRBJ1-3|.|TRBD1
TGTGCCAGCAGCCAAGCGGACAGGGGGCTAGGAAACACCATATATTTT
CASSQADRGLGNTIYF
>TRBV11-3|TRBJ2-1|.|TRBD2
TGTGCCAGCAGCTGGGGGGGACTAGCGACCTACAATGAGCAGTTCTTC
CASSWGGLATYNEQFF
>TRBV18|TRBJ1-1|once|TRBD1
TGTGCCAGCCACGGACAGGGAGGCAGGAACACTGAAGCTTTCTTT
CASHGQGGRNTEAFF
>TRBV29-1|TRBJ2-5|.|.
TGCAGCGCGAGGGGGGGGGAGACCCAGTACTTC
CSARGGETQYF
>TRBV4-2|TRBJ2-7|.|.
TGTGCCAGCAGCCAAGACTGGAGCTCCTACGAGCAGTACTTC
CASSQDWSSYEQYF
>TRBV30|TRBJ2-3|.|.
TGTGCCCGGCAGGCTCTCGACACAGATACGCAGTATTTT
CARQALDTDTQYF
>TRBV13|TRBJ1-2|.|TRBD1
TGTGCCAGCAGCGGAGCCGGGACAGAAGGGCTTGGCTACACCTTC
CASSGAGTEGLGYTF
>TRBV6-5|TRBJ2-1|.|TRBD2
TGTGCCACCAAGACTAGCGGGTACAATGAGCAGTTCTTC
CATKTSGYNEQFF
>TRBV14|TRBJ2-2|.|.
TGTGCCAGCAGCCAAGCAAGCGGCCCGAACACCGGGGAGCTGTTTTTT
CASSQASGPNTGELFF
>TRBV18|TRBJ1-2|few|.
TGTGCCAGCTCGCGCGGGGGAAGGGCAGACTATGGCTACACCTTC
CASSRGGRADYGYTF
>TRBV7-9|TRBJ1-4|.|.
TGTGCCAGCAGCGCCCGCAGTGAAAAACTGTTTTTT
CASSARSEKLFF
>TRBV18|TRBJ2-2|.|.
TGTGCCAGCTCATCGGGACTGGCCGGGGAGCTGTTTTTT
CASSSGLAGELFF
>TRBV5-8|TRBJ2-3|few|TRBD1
TGTGCCAGCAGCTACTACAGGGGGCGCACAGATACGCAGTATTTT
CASSYYRGRTDTQYF
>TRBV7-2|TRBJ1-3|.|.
TGTGCCAGCAGGACTGGAGGGCGTTCGGCCATATATTTT
CASRTGGRSAIYF
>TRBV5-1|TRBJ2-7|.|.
TGCGCCAGCAGCCACGACAGTTTCGGCCTATACGAGCAGTACTTC
CASSHDSFGLYEQYF
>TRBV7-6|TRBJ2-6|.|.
TGTGCCAGCAGCCACGCGGGCTTGTCTGGGGCCAACGTCCTGACTTTC
CASSHAGLSGANVLTF
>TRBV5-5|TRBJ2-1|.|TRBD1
TGTGCCAGCAGCTACATACCGGGACAGGGTCAGGGTGAGCAGTTCTTC
CASSYIPGQGQGEQFF
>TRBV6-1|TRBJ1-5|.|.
TGTGCCAGCAGTGAACTGAGCAATCAGCCCCAGCATTTT
CASSELSNQPQHF
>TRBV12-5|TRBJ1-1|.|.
TGTGCTAGTGGTTTAGGAGGGGTTACTGAAGCTTTCTTT
CASGLGGVTEAFF
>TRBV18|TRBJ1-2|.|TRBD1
TGTGCCAGCTCACCAGGGACAGCAGAAAATGGCTACACCTTC
CASSPGTAENGYTF
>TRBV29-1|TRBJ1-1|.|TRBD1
TGCAGCGGCTCCCCGACAGGGTCAACTGAAGCTTTCTTT
CSGSPTGSTEAFF
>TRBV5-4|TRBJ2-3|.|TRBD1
TGTGCCAGCAGCTCACCGCGGGACAGGATCACAGATACGCAGTATTTT
CASSSPRDRITDTQYF